This paragraph reports one TCR beta chain. The antigen is not known. CDR1 and CDR2 from the germline V gene are SGHDT and YYEEEE. J gave up 4 bases and V 0 bases, and 3 bases lay outside the gene matches. This CDR3 has 14 residues. The PCR used 60 Vbeta and 13 Jbeta primers. The method was immunoSEQ multiplex PCR; TCRdb's version includes in-frame clones alone and lacks a portion of them. This sample has approximately 100,000 clones, with around 75% found just once. This sample was included in a study of cytomegalovirus exposure and HLA in healthy donors. Overall study findings and caveats: The study assumed roughly uniform donor sequencing depth for presence/absence analyses. Solely CMV serostatus was available to characterize immune exposure.

The chain joins TRBV5-6 to TRBJ1-2, with 7 bases identical to TRBD1. The source is a young woman in good health and CMV-seropositive. The sequenced sample consisted of PBMCs. The CDR3 nucleotides are TGTGCCAGCAGCTTGGGAACAGGGGCCTATGGCTACACCTTC. Amino acid sequence: CASSLGTGAYGYTF.